The clone carrying this T cell receptor beta chain occurred a few times. The CDR3 is 15 amino acids. V lost 3 bases to trimming and J lost 2 bases; unmatched junction nucleotides: 4. Germline V gene data show CDR1 as KGHSH and CDR2 as LQKENI. The sample comes from a study of cytomegalovirus exposure and HLA in healthy donors. 60 Vbeta and 13 Jbeta primers were used in PCR. Profiled with immunoSEQ multiplex PCR; TCRdb holds only in-frame clones, not every one. Altogether 150,000 to 200,000 clones are present, 79% being singletons, with the ten largest covering nearly 4.5%. Specimen: PBMCs. The chain couples TRBV18 to TRBJ2-1, with 7 bases that match TRBD1. The TCR sequence derives from a woman younger than 45 in good health and CMV-seropositive. This CDR3 is CASSPRQGPYNEQFF. DNA of the CDR3: TGTGCCAGCTCACCCCGACAGGGACCCTACAATGAGCAGTTCTTC.